This T cell receptor beta chain was identified in a study of T cells in Graves' hyperthyroidism and ophthalmopathy. Regarding this clonotype: A read error is possible here, since a much larger clone lies one base away.

RNA transcripts served as the template for amplifying TCR beta CDR3 regions. The HTBI primer set was used in a first-round RT-PCR of the TCR CDR3. Each CDR3 protein gets one entry after TCRdb re-called the multiplex PCR reads with MiXCR. The sample includes hundreds of thousands of distinct CDR3 sequences, over 35% seen only once; the top ten take over 8%. The CDR3 totals 14 residues. The germline CDR1 and CDR2 sequences are SEHNR and FQNEAQ (reference sequence). Sample: blood. The rearrangement joins TRBV7-9 to TRBJ1-5; D ambiguous. This receptor was identified in a man in his late teens or twenties with Graves' hyperthyroidism. As DNA, the CDR3 is TGTGCCAGCAGTAACGGGAGGAACAATGAGCCCCAGCATTTT. It yields the protein CASSNGRNNEPQHF.